This TCR beta chain was sequenced during a study of T cells after yellow fever vaccination. Study-wide findings and caveats: A minor fraction of clonotypes spanned both CD4 and CD8 compartments. The secondary response was weaker but peaked faster, day 5 versus 15. Detected again after the booster were most primary-vaccination clones, at 96% CD4 and nearly 90% CD8.

The V and J ends lost 5 bases and 8 bases respectively, with 19 bases between them. There are 15 residues in the CDR3. CDR1 SNHLY and CDR2 FYNNEI come from the germline V gene. This clonotype turned up a few times. What it binds is unknown. As TCR cDNA was made by 5'RACE template switching, a universal primer site and UMIs were added. TCRdb re-analysed the 5' RACE reads in MiXCR, keeping a single row per CDR3 protein. Of 200,000 to 300,000 distinct CDR3 sequences in the sample, 6.7% were seen once. This specimen was CD4+ T cells sorted from PBMCs, taken on the day of the yellow fever booster vaccination. The sequence derives from a man aged 30-40 years who received the YFV17D yellow fever vaccine. V and J are TRBV2 and TRBJ2-4, with a possible D match to TRBD2 (6 bases). The CDR3 loop reads CASSSFLRDRDIQYF. The CDR3 DNA is TGTGCCAGCAGTAGTTTTTTGCGGGACCGAGACATTCAGTACTTC.